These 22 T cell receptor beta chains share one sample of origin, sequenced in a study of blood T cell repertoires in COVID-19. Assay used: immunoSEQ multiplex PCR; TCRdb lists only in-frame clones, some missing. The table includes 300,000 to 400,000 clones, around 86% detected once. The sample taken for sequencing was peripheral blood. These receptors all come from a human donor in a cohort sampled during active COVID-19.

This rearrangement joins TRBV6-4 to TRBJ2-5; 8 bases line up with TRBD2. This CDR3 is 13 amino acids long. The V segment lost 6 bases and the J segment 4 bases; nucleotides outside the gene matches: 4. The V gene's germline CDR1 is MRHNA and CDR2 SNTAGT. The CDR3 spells CASSSTSGETQYF. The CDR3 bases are TGTGCCAGCAGCAGTACTAGCGGAGAGACCCAGTACTTC.

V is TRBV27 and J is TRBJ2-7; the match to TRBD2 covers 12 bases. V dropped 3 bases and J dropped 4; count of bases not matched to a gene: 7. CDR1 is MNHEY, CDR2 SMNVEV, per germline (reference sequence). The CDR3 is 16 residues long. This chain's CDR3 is CASSFPGLAGGYEQYF. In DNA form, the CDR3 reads TGTGCCAGCAGTTTCCCGGGACTAGCGGGCGGTTACGAGCAGTACTTC.

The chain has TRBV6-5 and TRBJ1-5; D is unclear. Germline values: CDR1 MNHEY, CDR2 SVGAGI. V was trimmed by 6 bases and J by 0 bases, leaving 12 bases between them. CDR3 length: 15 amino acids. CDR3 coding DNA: TGTGCCAGCAGCGGAGACGGATATAGCAATCAGCCCCAGCATTTT. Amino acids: CASSGDGYSNQPQHF.

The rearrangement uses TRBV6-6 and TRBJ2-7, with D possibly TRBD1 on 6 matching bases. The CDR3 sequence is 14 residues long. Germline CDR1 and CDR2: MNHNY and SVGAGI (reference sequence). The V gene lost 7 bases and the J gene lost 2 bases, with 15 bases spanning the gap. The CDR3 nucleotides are TGTGCCAGCACCCAAAAGGACAGCACCTACGAGCAGTACTTC. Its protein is CASTQKDSTYEQYF.

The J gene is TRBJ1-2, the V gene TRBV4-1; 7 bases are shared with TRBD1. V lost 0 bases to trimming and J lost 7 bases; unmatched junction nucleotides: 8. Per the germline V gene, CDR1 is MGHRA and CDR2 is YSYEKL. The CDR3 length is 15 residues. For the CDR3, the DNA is TGCGCCAGCAGCCAAGACCCACAGGGGATGGGTGGCTACACCTTC. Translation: CASSQDPQGMGGYTF.

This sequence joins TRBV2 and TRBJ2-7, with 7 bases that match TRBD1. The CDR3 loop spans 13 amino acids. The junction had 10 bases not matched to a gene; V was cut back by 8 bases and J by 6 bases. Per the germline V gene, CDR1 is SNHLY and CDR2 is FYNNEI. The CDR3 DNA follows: TGTGCCAGCTCGGCACAGGGGCCCGGCGAGCAGTACTTC. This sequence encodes CASSAQGPGEQYF.

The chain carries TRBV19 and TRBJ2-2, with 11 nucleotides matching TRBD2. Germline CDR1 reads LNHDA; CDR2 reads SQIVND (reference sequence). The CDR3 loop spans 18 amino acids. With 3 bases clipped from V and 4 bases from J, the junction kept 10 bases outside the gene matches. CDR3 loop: CASSIRLAGKTITGELFF. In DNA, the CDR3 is TGTGCCAGTAGTATCCGACTAGCGGGGAAGACTATCACCGGGGAGCTGTTTTTT.

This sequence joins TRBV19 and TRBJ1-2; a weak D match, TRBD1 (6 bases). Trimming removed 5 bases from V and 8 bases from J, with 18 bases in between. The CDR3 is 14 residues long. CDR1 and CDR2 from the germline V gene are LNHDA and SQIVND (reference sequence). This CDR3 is CASSWYQGSAGYTF. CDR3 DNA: TGTGCCAGTAGTTGGTACCAGGGGTCCGCGGGCTACACCTTC. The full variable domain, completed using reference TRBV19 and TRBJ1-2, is DGGITQSPKYLFRKEGQNVTLSCEQNLNHDAMYWYRQDPGQGLRLIYYSQIVNDFQKGDIAEGYSVSREKKESFPLTVTSAQKNPTAFYLCASSWYQGSAGYTFGSGTRLTVV.

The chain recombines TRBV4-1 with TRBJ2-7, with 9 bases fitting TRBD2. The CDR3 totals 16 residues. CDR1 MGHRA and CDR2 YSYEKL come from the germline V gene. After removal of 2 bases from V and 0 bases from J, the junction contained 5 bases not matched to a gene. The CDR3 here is CASSQKIAGASYEQYF. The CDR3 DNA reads TGCGCCAGCAGCCAAAAAATAGCGGGGGCCTCCTACGAGCAGTACTTC.

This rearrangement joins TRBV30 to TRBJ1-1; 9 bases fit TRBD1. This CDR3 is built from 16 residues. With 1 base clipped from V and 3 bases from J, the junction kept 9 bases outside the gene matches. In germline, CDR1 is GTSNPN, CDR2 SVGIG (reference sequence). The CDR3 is CAWSDYRGRWDTEAFF. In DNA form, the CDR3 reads TGTGCCTGGAGTGACTACAGGGGGCGGTGGGACACTGAAGCTTTCTTT.

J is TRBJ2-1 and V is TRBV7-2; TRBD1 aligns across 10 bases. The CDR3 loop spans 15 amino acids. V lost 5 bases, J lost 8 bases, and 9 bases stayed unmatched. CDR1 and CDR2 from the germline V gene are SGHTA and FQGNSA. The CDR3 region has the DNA TGTGCCAGCAGCACCCGGGACAGGGGTTTGGATGAGCAGTTCTTC. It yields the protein CASSTRDRGLDEQFF.

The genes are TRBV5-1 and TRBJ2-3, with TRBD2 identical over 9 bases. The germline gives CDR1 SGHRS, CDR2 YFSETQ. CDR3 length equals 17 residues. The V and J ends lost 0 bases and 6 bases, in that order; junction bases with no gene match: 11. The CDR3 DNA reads TGCGCCAGCAGCTTGGGGATAGCGGGGGCCTTGTTGGATACGCAGTATTTT. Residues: CASSLGIAGALLDTQYF.

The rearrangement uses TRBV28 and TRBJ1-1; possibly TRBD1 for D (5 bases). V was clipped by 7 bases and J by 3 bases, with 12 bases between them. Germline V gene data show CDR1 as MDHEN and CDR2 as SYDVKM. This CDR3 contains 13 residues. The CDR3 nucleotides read TGTGCCAGCACGCCTCCAGGGTACACTGAAGCTTTCTTT. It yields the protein CASTPPGYTEAFF.

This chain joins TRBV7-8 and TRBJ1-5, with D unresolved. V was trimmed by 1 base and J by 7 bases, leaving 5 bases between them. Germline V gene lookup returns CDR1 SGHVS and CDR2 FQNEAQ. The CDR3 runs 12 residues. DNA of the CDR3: TGTGCCAGCAGCTTAGGCGCCCAGCCCCAGCATTTT. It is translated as CASSLGAQPQHF.

CDR3 DNA: TGTGCCATCAGTGCGGTGGGACTATCCTACGAGCAGTACTTC. Amino acids: CAISAVGLSYEQYF. The chain joins TRBV10-3 to TRBJ2-7, with TRBD2 matching over 7 bases. Germline V CDR1 and CDR2: ENHRY, SYGVKD. The V gene end was trimmed by 4 bases and the J gene end by 1 base; junction bases not matched to a gene: 4. The CDR3 covers 14 residues.

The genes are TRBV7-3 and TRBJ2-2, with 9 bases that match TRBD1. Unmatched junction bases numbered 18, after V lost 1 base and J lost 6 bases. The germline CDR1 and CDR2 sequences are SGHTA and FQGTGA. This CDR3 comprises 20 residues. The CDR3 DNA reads TGTGCCAGCAGCTTAAACGGTGGACAGGGGCCCGAGTCAGCTCCCGGGGAGCTGTTTTTT. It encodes CASSLNGGQGPESAPGELFF.

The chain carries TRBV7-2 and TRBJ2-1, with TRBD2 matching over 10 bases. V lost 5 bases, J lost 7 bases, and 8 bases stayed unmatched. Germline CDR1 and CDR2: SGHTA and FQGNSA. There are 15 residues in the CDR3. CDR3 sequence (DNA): TGTGCCAGCAGCCTAACTAGCGGGGAGAGGAATGAGCAGTTCTTC. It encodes CASSLTSGERNEQFF.

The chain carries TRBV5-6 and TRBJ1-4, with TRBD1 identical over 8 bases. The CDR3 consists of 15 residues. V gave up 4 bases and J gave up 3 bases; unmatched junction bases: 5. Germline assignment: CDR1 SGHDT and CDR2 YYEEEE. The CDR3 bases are TGTGCCAGCAGCCCTATGACAGGGGCTAATGAAAAACTGTTTTTT. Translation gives CASSPMTGANEKLFF. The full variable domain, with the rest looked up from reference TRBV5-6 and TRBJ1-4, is DAGVTQSPTHLIKTRGQQVTLRCSPKSGHDTVSWYQQALGQGPQFIFQYYEEEERQRGNFPDRFSGHQFPNYSSELNVNALLLGDSALYLCASSPMTGANEKLFFGSGTQLSVL.

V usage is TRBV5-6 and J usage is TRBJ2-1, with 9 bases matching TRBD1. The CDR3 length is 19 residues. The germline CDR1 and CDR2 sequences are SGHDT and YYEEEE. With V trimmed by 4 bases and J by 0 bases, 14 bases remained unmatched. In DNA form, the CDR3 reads TGTGCCAGCAGCCTCGGGACAGGGCTATGGCCGAGCTCCTACAATGAGCAGTTCTTC. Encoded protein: CASSLGTGLWPSSYNEQFF.

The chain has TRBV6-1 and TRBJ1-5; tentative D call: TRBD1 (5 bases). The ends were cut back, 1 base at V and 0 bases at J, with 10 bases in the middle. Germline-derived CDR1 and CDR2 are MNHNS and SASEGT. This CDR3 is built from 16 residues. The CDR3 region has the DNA TGTGCCAGCAGTGAAGTCGAACAGGATAGCAATCAGCCCCAGCATTTT. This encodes CASSEVEQDSNQPQHF.

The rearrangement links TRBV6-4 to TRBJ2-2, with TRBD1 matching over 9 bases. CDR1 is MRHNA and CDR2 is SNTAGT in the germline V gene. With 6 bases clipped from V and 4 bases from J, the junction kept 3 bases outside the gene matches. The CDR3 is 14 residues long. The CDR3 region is CASRKTGGTGELFF. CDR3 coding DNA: TGTGCCAGCAGGAAGACAGGGGGCACCGGGGAGCTGTTTTTT.

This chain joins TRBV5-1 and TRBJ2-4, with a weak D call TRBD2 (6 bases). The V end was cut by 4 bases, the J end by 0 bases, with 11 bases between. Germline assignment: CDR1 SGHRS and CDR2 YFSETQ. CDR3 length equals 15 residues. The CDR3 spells CASSAGDLAKNIQYF. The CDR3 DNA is TGCGCCAGCAGCGCCGGGGACTTAGCCAAAAACATTCAGTACTTC.